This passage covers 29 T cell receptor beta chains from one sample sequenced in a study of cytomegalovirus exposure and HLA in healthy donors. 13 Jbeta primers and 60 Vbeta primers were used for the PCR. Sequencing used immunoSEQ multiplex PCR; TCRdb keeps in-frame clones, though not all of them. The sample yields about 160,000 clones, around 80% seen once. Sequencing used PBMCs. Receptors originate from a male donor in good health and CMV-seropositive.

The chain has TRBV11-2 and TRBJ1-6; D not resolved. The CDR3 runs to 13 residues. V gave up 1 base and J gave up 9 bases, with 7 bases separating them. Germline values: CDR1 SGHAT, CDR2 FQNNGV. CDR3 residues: CASSLGEGSPLHF. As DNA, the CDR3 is TGTGCCAGCAGCTTAGGGGAGGGTTCACCCCTCCACTTT.

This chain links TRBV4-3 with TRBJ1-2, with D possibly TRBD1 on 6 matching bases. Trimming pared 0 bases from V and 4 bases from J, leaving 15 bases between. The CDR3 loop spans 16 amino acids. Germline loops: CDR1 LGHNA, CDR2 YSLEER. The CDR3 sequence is CASSQDWTVAGYGYTF. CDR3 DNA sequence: TGCGCCAGCAGCCAAGATTGGACAGTAGCAGGCTATGGCTACACCTTC.

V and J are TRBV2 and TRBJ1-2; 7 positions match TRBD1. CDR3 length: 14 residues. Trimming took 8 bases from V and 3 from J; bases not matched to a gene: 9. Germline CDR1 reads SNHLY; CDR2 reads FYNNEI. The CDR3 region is CASGGGRRDYGYTF. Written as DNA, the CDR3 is TGTGCCAGCGGAGGGGGCAGGAGGGACTATGGCTACACCTTC.

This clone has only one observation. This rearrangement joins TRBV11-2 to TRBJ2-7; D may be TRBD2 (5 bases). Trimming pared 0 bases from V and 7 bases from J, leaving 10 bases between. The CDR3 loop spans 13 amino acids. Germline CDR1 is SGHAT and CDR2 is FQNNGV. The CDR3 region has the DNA TGTGCCAGCAGCTTAGATTTGCCGGGGGAGCAGTACTTC. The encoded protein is CASSLDLPGEQYF.

CDR3 DNA: TGTGCCAGCAGCCAAGGACAGGACCCCTACGAGCAGTACTTC. Its translation: CASSQGQDPYEQYF. V usage is TRBV4-2 and J usage is TRBJ2-7; a weak D match, TRBD1 (6 bases). Germline V CDR1 and CDR2: LGHNA, YNFKEQ. The CDR3 length is 14 residues. V gave up 1 base and J gave up 2 bases, with 9 bases separating them.

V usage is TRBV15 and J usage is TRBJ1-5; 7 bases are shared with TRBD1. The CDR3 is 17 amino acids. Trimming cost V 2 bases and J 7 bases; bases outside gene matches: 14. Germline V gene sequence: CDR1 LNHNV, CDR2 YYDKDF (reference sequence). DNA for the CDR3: TGTGCCACCAGCAGAAGGGGACAGTCGGTTTATTCCCAGCCCCAGCATTTT. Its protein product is CATSRRGQSVYSQPQHF.

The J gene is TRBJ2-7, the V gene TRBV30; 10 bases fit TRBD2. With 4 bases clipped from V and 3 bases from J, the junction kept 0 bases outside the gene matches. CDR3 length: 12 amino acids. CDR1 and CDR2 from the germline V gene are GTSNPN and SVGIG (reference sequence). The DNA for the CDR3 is TGTGCCTGGACTAGCGGGGGCTACGAGCAGTACTTC. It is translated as CAWTSGGYEQYF.

The CDR3 here is CASSPGGGNYGYTF. The CDR3 DNA follows: TGTGCCAGCAGCCCGGGGGGGGGTAACTATGGCTACACCTTC. This chain links TRBV6-5 with TRBJ1-2; tentatively, D is TRBD1 (5 bases). CDR1 is MNHEY, CDR2 SVGAGI, per germline. This CDR3 has 14 residues. Trimming removed 6 bases from V and 1 base from J, with 12 bases in between.

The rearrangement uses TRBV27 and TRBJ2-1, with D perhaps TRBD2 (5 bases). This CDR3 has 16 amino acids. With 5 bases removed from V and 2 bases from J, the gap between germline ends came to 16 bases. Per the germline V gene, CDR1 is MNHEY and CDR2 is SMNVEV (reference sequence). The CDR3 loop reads CASSPGLLAAYNEQFF. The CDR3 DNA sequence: TGTGCCAGCAGTCCCGGACTCCTCGCCGCCTACAATGAGCAGTTCTTC.

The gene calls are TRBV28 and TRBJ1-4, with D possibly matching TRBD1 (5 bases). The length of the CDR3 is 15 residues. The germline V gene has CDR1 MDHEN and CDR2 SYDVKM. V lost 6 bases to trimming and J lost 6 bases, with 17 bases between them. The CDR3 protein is CASSPPQGLDEKLFF. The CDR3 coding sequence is TGTGCCAGCAGCCCTCCGCAGGGCTTAGATGAAAAACTGTTTTTT.

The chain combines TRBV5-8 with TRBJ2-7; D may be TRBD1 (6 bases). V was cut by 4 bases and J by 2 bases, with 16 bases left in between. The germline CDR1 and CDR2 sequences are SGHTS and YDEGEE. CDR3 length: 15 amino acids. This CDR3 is CASSPHRVLTYEQYF. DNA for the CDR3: TGTGCCAGCAGCCCCCACAGGGTACTAACCTACGAGCAGTACTTC.

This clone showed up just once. Written as DNA, the CDR3 is TGTGCCAGTAGTCAGGGATCTGGCTACACCTTC. Its protein is CASSQGSGYTF. This rearrangement joins TRBV19 to TRBJ1-2; a weak D match, TRBD1 (5 bases). The CDR3 loop spans 11 amino acids. Germline CDR1 LNHDA, CDR2 SQIVND (reference sequence). The ends were cut back, 5 bases at V and 7 bases at J, with 8 bases in the middle.

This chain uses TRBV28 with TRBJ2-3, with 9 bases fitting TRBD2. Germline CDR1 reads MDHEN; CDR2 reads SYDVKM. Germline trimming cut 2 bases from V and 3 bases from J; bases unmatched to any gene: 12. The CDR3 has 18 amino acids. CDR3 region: CASSLEKLAGHPTDTQYF. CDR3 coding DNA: TGTGCCAGCAGTTTAGAGAAACTAGCGGGTCATCCTACAGATACGCAGTATTTT.

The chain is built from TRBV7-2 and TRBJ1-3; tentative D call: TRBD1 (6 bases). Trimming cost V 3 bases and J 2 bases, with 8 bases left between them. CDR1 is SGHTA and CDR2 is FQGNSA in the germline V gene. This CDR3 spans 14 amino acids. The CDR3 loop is CASSFGTTGNTIYF. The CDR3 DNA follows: TGTGCCAGCAGCTTCGGGACAACTGGAAACACCATATATTTT.

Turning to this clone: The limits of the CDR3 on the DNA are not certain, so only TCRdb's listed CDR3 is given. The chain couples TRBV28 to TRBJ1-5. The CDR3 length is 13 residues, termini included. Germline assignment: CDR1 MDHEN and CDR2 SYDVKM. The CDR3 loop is CASTSGNNQPQHF.

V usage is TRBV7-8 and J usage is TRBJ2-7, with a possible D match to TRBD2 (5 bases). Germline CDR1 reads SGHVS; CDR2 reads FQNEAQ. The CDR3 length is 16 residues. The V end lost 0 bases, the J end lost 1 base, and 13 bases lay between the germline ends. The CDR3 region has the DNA TGTGCCAGCAGCTTAGCGCCGGGGAGTAGGTCCTACGAGCAGTACTTC. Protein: CASSLAPGSRSYEQYF.

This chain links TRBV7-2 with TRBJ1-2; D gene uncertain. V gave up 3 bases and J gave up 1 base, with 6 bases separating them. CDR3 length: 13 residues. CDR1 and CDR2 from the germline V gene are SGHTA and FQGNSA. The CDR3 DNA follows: TGTGCCAGCAGCTTTAACGGTAACTATGGCTACACCTTC. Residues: CASSFNGNYGYTF.

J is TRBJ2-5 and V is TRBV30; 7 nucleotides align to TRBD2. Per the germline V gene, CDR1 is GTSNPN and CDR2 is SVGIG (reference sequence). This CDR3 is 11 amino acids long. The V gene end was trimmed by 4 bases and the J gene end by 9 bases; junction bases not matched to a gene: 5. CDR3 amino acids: CAWNGGGPQYF. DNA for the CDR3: TGTGCCTGGAACGGGGGAGGGCCCCAGTACTTC.

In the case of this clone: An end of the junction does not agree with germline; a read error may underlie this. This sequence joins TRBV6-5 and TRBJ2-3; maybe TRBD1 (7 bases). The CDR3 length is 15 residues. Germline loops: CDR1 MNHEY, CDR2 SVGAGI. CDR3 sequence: CASSYSGGGTDTRYF. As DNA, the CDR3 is TGTGCCAGCAGTTATTCAGGGGGAGGCACAGATACGCGGTATTTT.

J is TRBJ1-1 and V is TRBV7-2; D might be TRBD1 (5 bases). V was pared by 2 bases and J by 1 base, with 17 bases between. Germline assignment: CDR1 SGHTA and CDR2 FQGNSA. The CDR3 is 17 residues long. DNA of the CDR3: TGTGCCAGCAGCTTAAGATGGACAAGAACGACGAACACTGAAGCTTTCTTT. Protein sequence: CASSLRWTRTTNTEAFF. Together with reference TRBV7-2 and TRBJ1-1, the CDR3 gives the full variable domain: GAGVSQSPSNKVTEKGKDVELRCDPISGHTALYWYRQSLGQGLEFLIYFQGNSAPDKSGLPSDRFSAERTGGSVSTLTIQRTQQEDSAVYLCASSLRWTRTTNTEAFFGQGTRLTVV.

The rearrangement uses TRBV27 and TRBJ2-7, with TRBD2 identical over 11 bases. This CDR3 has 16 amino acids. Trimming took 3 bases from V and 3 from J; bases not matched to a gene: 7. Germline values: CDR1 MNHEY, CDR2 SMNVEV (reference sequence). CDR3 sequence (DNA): TGTGCCAGCAGTTTCCAGGGACTAGCGGAGAGCTACGAGCAGTACTTC. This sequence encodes CASSFQGLAESYEQYF.

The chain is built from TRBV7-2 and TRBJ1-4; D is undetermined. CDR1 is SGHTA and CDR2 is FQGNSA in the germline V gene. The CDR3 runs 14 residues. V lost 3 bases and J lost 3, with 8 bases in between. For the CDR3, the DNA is TGTGCCAGCAGCTTTAACGGAGCTAATGAAAAACTGTTTTTT. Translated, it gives CASSFNGANEKLFF.

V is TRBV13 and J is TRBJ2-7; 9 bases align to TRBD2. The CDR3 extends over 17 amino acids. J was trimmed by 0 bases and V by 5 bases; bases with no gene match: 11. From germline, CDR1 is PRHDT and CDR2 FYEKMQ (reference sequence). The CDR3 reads CASSRPGLASGSYEQYF. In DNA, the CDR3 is TGTGCCAGCAGCCGACCGGGACTAGCCTCCGGCTCCTACGAGCAGTACTTC.

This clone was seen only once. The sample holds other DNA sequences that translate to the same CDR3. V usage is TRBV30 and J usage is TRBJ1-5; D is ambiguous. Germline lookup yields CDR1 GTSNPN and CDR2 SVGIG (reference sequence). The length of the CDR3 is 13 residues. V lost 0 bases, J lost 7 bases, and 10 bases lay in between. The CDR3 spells CAWSVLGGQPQHF. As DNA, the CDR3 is TGTGCCTGGAGTGTACTTGGAGGGCAGCCCCAGCATTTT. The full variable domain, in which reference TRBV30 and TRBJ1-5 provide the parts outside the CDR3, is SQTIHQWPATLVQPVGSPLSLECTVEGTSNPNLYWYRQAAGRGLQLLFYSVGIGQISSEVPQNLSASRPQDRQFILSSKKLLLSDSGFYLCAWSVLGGQPQHFGDGTRLSIL.

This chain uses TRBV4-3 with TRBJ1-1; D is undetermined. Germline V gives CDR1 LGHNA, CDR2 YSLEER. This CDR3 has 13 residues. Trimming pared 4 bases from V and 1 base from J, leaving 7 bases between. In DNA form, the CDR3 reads TGCGCCAGCAGCCTTACAGAGAACACTGAAGCTTTCTTT. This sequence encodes CASSLTENTEAFF.

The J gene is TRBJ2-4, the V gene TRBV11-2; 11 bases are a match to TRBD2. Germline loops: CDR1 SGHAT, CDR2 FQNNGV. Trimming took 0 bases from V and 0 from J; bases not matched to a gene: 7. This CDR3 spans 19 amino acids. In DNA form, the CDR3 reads TGTGCCAGCAGCTTAGATGGACTAGCGGGCTACGTAGCCAAAAACATTCAGTACTTC. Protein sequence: CASSLDGLAGYVAKNIQYF. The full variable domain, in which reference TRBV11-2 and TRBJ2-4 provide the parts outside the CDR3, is EAGVAQSPRYKIIEKRQSVAFWCNPISGHATLYWYQQILGQGPKLLIQFQNNGVVDDSQLPKDRFSAERLKGVDSTLKIQPAKLEDSAVYLCASSLDGLAGYVAKNIQYFGAGTRLSVL.

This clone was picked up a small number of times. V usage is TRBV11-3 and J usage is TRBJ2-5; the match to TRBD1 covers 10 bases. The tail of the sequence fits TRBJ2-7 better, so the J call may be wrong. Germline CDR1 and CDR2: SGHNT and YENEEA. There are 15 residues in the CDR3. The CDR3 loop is CASSSPGTGVYEQYF. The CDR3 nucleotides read TGTGCCAGCAGCTCCCCCGGGACAGGGGTCTACGAGCAGTACTTC.

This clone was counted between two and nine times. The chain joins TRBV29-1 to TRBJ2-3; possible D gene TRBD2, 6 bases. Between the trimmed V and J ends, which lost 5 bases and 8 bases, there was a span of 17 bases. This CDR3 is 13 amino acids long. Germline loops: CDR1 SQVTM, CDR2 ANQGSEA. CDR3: CSVPQTRRGTQYF. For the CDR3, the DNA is TGCAGCGTTCCTCAGACGCGGAGGGGTACGCAGTATTTT.

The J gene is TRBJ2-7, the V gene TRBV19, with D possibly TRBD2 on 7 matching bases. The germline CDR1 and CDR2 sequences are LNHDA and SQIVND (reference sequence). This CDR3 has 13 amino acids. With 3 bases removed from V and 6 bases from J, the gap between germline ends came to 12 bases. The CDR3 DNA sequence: TGTGCCAGTAGTATCCGGGGGGCTGGCGAGCAGTACTTC. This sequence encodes CASSIRGAGEQYF.